This TCR beta chain was recorded in a study of tumor-infiltrating lymphocytes in primary liver carcinoma. Study in general: Samples gave roughly 3.5 to 7.13 million productive TCRbeta reads, similar across tissue types. Overall study findings and caveats: About 8-25% of top clones, no more, were shared by all five regions. Tumors and blood were compared for top-250-clone fraction, and tumors had the significantly higher value (p = 0.039).

As concerns this clonotype: Its specificity is not known.

Starting material of 500 to 600 ng total RNA yielded TCR beta cDNA via a constant-region primer. Modified slightly, ARM-PCR produced TCR beta libraries over three nested multiplex PCR rounds. Amplification in the first two PCR rounds was performed using TRBV1-TRBV30 forward primers and a C-beta reverse primer for around 11 cycles each. MiXCR, applied by TCRdb to the multiplex PCR reads, yields one record per CDR3 protein. The sample carries 50,000 to 60,000 distinct CDR3 sequences, over 65% recorded once. The V and J ends lost 5 bases and 10 bases respectively, with 11 bases between them. Germline-derived CDR1 and CDR2 are PRHDT and FYEKMQ (reference sequence). The CDR3 spans 12 residues. Co-extraction of RNA and DNA was performed on about 18-30 mg of unsorted bulk tissue.

This TCR came from a man in his forties or fifties with primary liver carcinoma and hepatitis B virus infection. The chain is built from TRBV13 and TRBJ1-4; D is perhaps TRBD1 (5 bases). Sequenced: liver tumor tissue from sampling region 5. Subset: tumor region T5, tumor centre. CDR3 bases: TGTGCCAGCAGCCCTATAAGGGGAAAACTGTTTTTT. Its protein product is CASSPIRGKLFF. Variable domain in full (rest from reference TRBV13 and TRBJ1-4): AAGVIQSPRHLIKEKRETATLKCYPIPRHDTVYWYQQGPGQDPQFLISFYEKMQSDKGSIPDRFSAQQFSDYHSELNMSSLELGDSALYFCASSPIRGKLFFGSGTQLSVL.